Listed here are 21 T cell receptor beta chains from one sample, sequenced in a study of neurological immune-mediated disorders. TCRdb itself ran the 5' RACE reads through MiXCR, one entry per CDR3 protein. This table holds 60,000 to 90,000 distinct CDR3 sequences, roughly 10% found once. The time point was: longitudinal time-point 1 (baseline). Sequenced: PBMCs. These receptors originate from a young man in good health.

This clonotype was detected ten times or more. The chain recombines TRBV5-6 with TRBJ2-3; TRBD2 matches at 13 bases. The V gene's germline CDR1 is SGHDT and CDR2 YYEEEE. This CDR3 spans 17 amino acids. Losses at the gene ends were 6 bases for V and 4 bases for J; bases not matched to a gene: 11. The CDR3 sequence: CASTPLGLAGDPDTQYF. CDR3 in DNA: TGTGCCAGCACCCCCTTAGGACTAGCGGGAGATCCAGATACGCAGTATTTT. The entire variable domain, with the rest obtained from reference TRBV5-6 and TRBJ2-3, is as follows: DAGVTQSPTHLIKTRGQQVTLRCSPKSGHDTVSWYQQALGQGPQFIFQYYEEEERQRGNFPDRFSGHQFPNYSSELNVNALLLGDSALYLCASTPLGLAGDPDTQYFGPGTRLTVL.

The chain uses TRBV7-3 and TRBJ1-2; D is unresolved. The length of the CDR3 is 14 residues. The germline V gene encodes CDR1 SGHTA and CDR2 FQGTGA. Trimming removed 1 base from V and 4 bases from J, with 10 bases in between. CDR3: CASSLRGGLYGYTF. CDR3 sequence (DNA): TGTGCCAGCAGCTTAAGAGGTGGGCTCTATGGCTACACCTTC. The full variable domain, in which reference TRBV7-3 and TRBJ1-2 provide the parts outside the CDR3, is GAGVSQTPSNKVTEKGKYVELRCDPISGHTALYWYRQSLGQGPEFLIYFQGTGAADDSGLPNDRFFAVRPEGSVSTLKIQRTERGDSAVYLCASSLRGGLYGYTFGSGTRLTVV.

This clonotype was seen many times. J is TRBJ2-5 and V is TRBV7-6; TRBD1 aligns across 9 bases. Germline V gives CDR1 SGHVS, CDR2 FNYEAQ. The trim removed 6 bases at V and 2 bases at J, leaving 7 bases unmatched. The CDR3 has 15 residues. The CDR3 loop reads CASSRTGDQQETQYF. The CDR3 nucleotides are TGTGCCAGCAGTCGGACAGGGGACCAACAAGAGACCCAGTACTTC.

This clonotype came up many times. J is TRBJ2-6 and V is TRBV28; 7 bases agree with TRBD1. The CDR3 covers 18 residues. Germline V gives CDR1 MDHEN, CDR2 SYDVKM. The J segment lost 2 bases and the V segment lost 0 bases, leaving 7 bases of the junction unmatched. The CDR3 region has the DNA TGTGCCAGCAGTTTATGGTCCTCCAGGGGGACTGGGGCCAACGTCCTGACTTTC. This codes for CASSLWSSRGTGANVLTF.

This clonotype was counted many times. The V call is TRBV7-3, the J call TRBJ2-2; no clear D. Per germline, CDR1 SGHTA and CDR2 FQGTGA. V was cut by 5 bases and J by 4 bases, with 5 bases left in between. This CDR3 has 12 amino acids. The CDR3 sequence is CASSNPTGELFF. The CDR3 DNA is TGTGCCAGCAGCAACCCCACCGGGGAGCTGTTTTTT.

This clonotype was seen ten or more times. The chain couples TRBV4-1 to TRBJ2-5; D unresolved. CDR1 is MGHRA, CDR2 YSYEKL, per germline. There are 15 residues in the CDR3. V lost 0 bases and J 1 base, leaving 9 bases between the germline ends. This CDR3 is CASSQDRNTQETQYF. CDR3 DNA sequence: TGCGCCAGCAGCCAAGATCGAAACACCCAAGAGACCCAGTACTTC.

This clonotype was detected ten times or more. The chain joins TRBV20-1 to TRBJ1-1, with D perhaps matching TRBD1 (5 bases). The germline V and J ends were trimmed by 4 bases and 1 base, with 7 bases remaining between them. From germline, CDR1 is DFQATT and CDR2 SNEGSKA (reference sequence). The CDR3 length is 12 residues. CDR3 region: CSATQGNTEAFF. CDR3 coding DNA: TGCAGTGCTACCCAGGGGAACACTGAAGCTTTCTTT.

This clonotype was detected many times. The chain recombines TRBV19 with TRBJ1-2; D remains ambiguous. V lost 7 bases to trimming and J lost 0 bases, with 9 bases between them. Germline V gene sequence: CDR1 LNHDA, CDR2 SQIVND (reference sequence). This CDR3 has 13 residues. The DNA for the CDR3 is TGTGCCAGTACCCAACAGCCTAACTATGGCTACACCTTC. Protein sequence: CASTQQPNYGYTF.

The sample holds many counts of this clonotype. This CDR3 reads CASSEGTSGGNEQFF. The CDR3 region has the DNA TGTGCCAGCAGTGAGGGGACTAGCGGGGGCAATGAGCAGTTCTTC. The J gene is TRBJ2-1, the V gene TRBV6-1; 14 nucleotides align to TRBD2. The V gene end was trimmed by 3 bases and the J gene end by 6 bases; junction bases not matched to a gene: 1. CDR1 is MNHNS and CDR2 is SASEGT in the germline V gene. The CDR3 covers 15 residues.

This clonotype has ten or more counts. The chain couples TRBV7-8 to TRBJ2-7; D possibly corresponds to TRBD1 (6 bases). The germline CDR1 and CDR2 sequences are SGHVS and FQNEAQ. The CDR3 length is 14 residues. V lost 4 bases and J lost 2, with 12 bases in between. CDR3 protein: CASSSTGTTYEQYF. The DNA for the CDR3 is TGTGCCAGCAGCTCAACCGGGACAACCTACGAGCAGTACTTC.

The chain joins TRBV7-8 to TRBJ2-1, with a weak D call TRBD2 (6 bases). This CDR3 contains 15 residues. Germline V gene sequence: CDR1 SGHVS, CDR2 FQNEAQ. The V end was cut by 4 bases, the J end by 0 bases, with 10 bases between. In DNA, the CDR3 is TGTGCCAGCAGCTCAGCTAGCGTCTCCTACAATGAGCAGTTCTTC. Translation: CASSSASVSYNEQFF.

V gene TRBV11-2 combines with J gene TRBJ1-2, with a weak D call TRBD1 (5 bases). Trimming removed 1 base at V and 6 bases at J, with 6 bases between. The CDR3 runs 12 residues. CDR1 and CDR2 from the germline V gene are SGHAT and FQNNGV. Here the CDR3 reads CASSLVGDGYTF. The CDR3 DNA follows: TGTGCCAGCAGCTTAGTGGGGGATGGCTACACCTTC.

This clonotype was seen at least ten times. The chain recombines TRBV5-6 with TRBJ2-2; the D is unclear. Per the germline V gene, CDR1 is SGHDT and CDR2 is YYEEEE. V gave up 4 bases and J gave up 1 base, with 8 bases separating them. The CDR3 covers 14 residues. The DNA of the CDR3 is TGTGCCAGCAGCGGTGCTTTGAACACCGGGGAGCTGTTTTTT. Its translation: CASSGALNTGELFF.

This clonotype occurred many times. The rearrangement links TRBV11-1 to TRBJ2-3; 11 bases fit TRBD2. The CDR3 totals 19 residues. The V gene's germline CDR1 is SGHAT and CDR2 FQDESV (reference sequence). Trimming at V came to 4 bases and at J to 4 bases, leaving 16 bases not matched to a gene. CDR3 sequence reads: CASSSRRGLAVFESDTQYF. The CDR3 DNA reads TGTGCCAGCAGCTCGCGGCGGGGACTAGCGGTGTTTGAGTCAGATACGCAGTATTTT. The full variable domain, its missing parts supplied by reference TRBV11-1 and TRBJ2-3, is EAEVAQSPRYKITEKSQAVAFWCDPISGHATLYWYRQILGQGPELLVQFQDESVVDDSQLPKDRFSAERLKGVDSTLKIQPAELGDSAMYLCASSSRRGLAVFESDTQYFGPGTRLTVL.

At least ten counts were recorded for this clonotype. The chain joins TRBV27 to TRBJ2-7; D unclear. Germline V gene sequence: CDR1 MNHEY, CDR2 SMNVEV (reference sequence). The CDR3 has 14 residues. Trimming left V 4 bases short and J 3 bases short, with 13 bases between. For the CDR3, the DNA is TGTGCCAGCAGTTCCCCGATGGACGGCTACGAGCAGTACTTC. Translating it yields CASSSPMDGYEQYF.

Many counts were recorded for this clonotype. The CDR3 coding sequence is TGCAGCGTTGAATCTGGACAAAACTACGAGCAGTACTTC. This encodes CSVESGQNYEQYF. The chain is built from TRBV29-1 and TRBJ2-7; TRBD1 might be the D (5 bases). The length of the CDR3 is 13 residues. With 2 bases removed from V and 3 bases from J, the gap between germline ends came to 11 bases. Germline CDR1 reads SQVTM; CDR2 reads ANQGSEA.

This clonotype was counted at least ten times. The chain joins TRBV3-1 to TRBJ1-2; 10 bases align to TRBD1. V lost 4 bases, J lost 1 base, and 9 bases stayed unmatched. This CDR3 has 17 residues. Germline CDR1 is LGHDT and CDR2 is YNNKEL (reference sequence). The CDR3 region is CASSPALGDRGNYGYTF. The CDR3 nucleotides read TGTGCCAGCAGCCCCGCTCTCGGGGACAGGGGTAACTATGGCTACACCTTC.

This clonotype was observed many times. Here the CDR3 DNA reads TGTGCCAGCAGCTTAGTTGCAGATACGCAGTATTTT. Translated: CASSLVADTQYF. The J gene is TRBJ2-3, the V gene TRBV7-2, with unresolved D. The V end was cut by 1 base, the J end by 4 bases, with 3 bases between. Per germline, CDR1 SGHTA and CDR2 FQGNSA. This CDR3 spans 12 amino acids.

This clonotype was seen at least ten times. V and J are TRBV5-5 and TRBJ2-1; tentatively, D is TRBD1 (5 bases). This CDR3 contains 13 residues. V was pared by 3 bases and J by 8 bases, with 12 bases between. Germline CDR1 SGHKS, CDR2 YYEKEE (reference sequence). CDR3: CASSYQGSDEQFF. CDR3 bases: TGTGCCAGCAGCTATCAGGGAAGTGATGAGCAGTTCTTC.

A few counts support this clonotype. V gene TRBV11-2 combines with J gene TRBJ2-7; no reliable D call. CDR3 length equals 10 residues. V lost 5 bases, J lost 4 bases, and 3 bases lay in between. The germline CDR1 and CDR2 sequences are SGHAT and FQNNGV. The CDR3 loop is CASSTYEQYF. In DNA form, the CDR3 reads TGTGCCAGCAGCACATACGAGCAGTACTTC.

The table lists this clonotype with many counts. This chain joins TRBV6-1 and TRBJ1-1; D unclear. In germline, CDR1 is MNHNS, CDR2 SASEGT. The V and J ends lost 6 bases and 1 base respectively, with 9 bases between them. The CDR3 has 13 residues. The CDR3 loop is CASSWWENTEAFF. CDR3 sequence (DNA): TGTGCCAGCAGCTGGTGGGAGAACACTGAAGCTTTCTTT.